This TCR beta chain was sequenced for a study of T cell changes during pregnancy in multiple sclerosis (dated by TCRdb to 2018 to 2020). A note on the overall study: The study looked at changes in the T cell repertoire across pregnancy in women with multiple sclerosis.

Germline trimming: 2 bases from V, 2 bases from J; junction bases outside gene matches: 6. The CDR3 has 15 amino acids, counting the end cysteine and phenylalanine. Only the CDR3 DNA stays, 45 bases, in frame from base 1. CDR1 and CDR2, looked up from the germline V gene, are SGDLS and YYNGEE. A remark on this clone: Its binding antigen is unknown. Per-base qualities were not stored, and no clone one base away is much larger.

The method behind the library was the immunoSEQ multiplex PCR assay. TCRdb holds this immuneACCESS table with in-frame rearrangements only. Some clones are missing; in checked studies, unresolved V genes explain under half, and the rest has no known cause. This sample gives some 60,000 clones in total; approximately 91% of them show up just once. The ten largest clones add up to approximately 1.7% of the sample. The source material was peripheral blood, sampled after pregnancy. This sequence was found in a female donor with multiple sclerosis, enrolled in a pregnancy study. The sequence links TRBV9 to TRBJ2-5; 7 nucleotides in the junction match TRBD2. The CDR3 loop reads CASSVLSGHQETQYF. The bases are TGTGCCAGCAGCGTCCTTAGCGGGCATCAAGAGACCCAGTACTTC.